These 6 T cell receptor beta chains share one sample of origin, sequenced in a study of T-cell memory formation after mild COVID-19. TCRdb recomputed calls from the 5' RACE reads with MiXCR, one row per CDR3 protein. Found here are fewer than 40,000 distinct CDR3 sequences, roughly an eighth of them singletons; the top ten hold about 32%. Sequences were obtained from PBMCs or a T cell subset sorted from them (not recorded which). The receptors stem from a man aged 18 to 30 who had mild COVID-19 (a few samples of this study predate the infection). Cell type and time point are not known.

At least ten counts were recorded for this clonotype. The V and J genes are TRBV11-2 and TRBJ2-7; TRBD1 aligns across 7 bases. There are 16 residues in the CDR3. Germline lookup yields CDR1 SGHAT and CDR2 FQNNGV. Trimming cost V 2 bases and J 0 bases; bases outside gene matches: 7. The CDR3 spells CASSLRQGWSSYEQYF. For the CDR3, the DNA is TGTGCCAGCAGCTTACGACAGGGATGGAGCTCCTACGAGCAGTACTTC.

This clonotype appeared once. Here the CDR3 reads CASSQTSAGGSYNEQFF. CDR3 DNA sequence: TGTGCCAGCAGCCAGACTTCAGCGGGGGGCTCCTACAATGAGCAGTTCTTC. V gene TRBV4-2 combines with J gene TRBJ2-1; 9 bases match TRBD2. CDR3 length: 17 amino acids. The V gene's germline CDR1 is LGHNA and CDR2 YNFKEQ. V shed 3 bases and J 0 bases; nucleotides not matched to a gene: 6.

This clonotype was seen many times. The V call is TRBV20-1, the J call TRBJ2-3, with TRBD2 matching 14 bases. V shed 5 bases and J 7 bases; nucleotides not matched to a gene: 11. Germline V gene sequence: CDR1 DFQATT, CDR2 SNEGSKA (reference sequence). This CDR3 has 16 amino acids. CDR3 nucleotides: TGCAGTGCTCCCGGGGGACTAGCGGGGGCCCTGAATACGCAGTATTTT. This encodes CSAPGGLAGALNTQYF.

In this sample, this clonotype turned up many times. The V gene is TRBV5-6, the J gene TRBJ1-1; tentatively, D is TRBD1 (5 bases). V was cut by 2 bases and J by 2 bases, with 16 bases left in between. The length of the CDR3 is 16 residues. Germline CDR1 reads SGHDT; CDR2 reads YYEEEE. The DNA of the CDR3 is TGTGCCAGCAGCTTCCAGGGTCACCGTCCTAACACTGAAGCTTTCTTT. It is translated as CASSFQGHRPNTEAFF.

The sample holds many counts of this clonotype. The chain is built from TRBV6-2 or TRBV6-3 and TRBJ1-3, with D tentatively TRBD1 (6 bases). The CDR3 covers 16 residues. Deletions cut 5 bases from V and 0 bases from J, with 14 bases between. The germline V gene has CDR1 MNHEY and CDR2 SVGEGT. The CDR3 coding sequence is TGTGCCAGCAGTAACCGACAGGACGTCTCTGGAAACACCATATATTTT. Translating it yields CASSNRQDVSGNTIYF.

Ten or more counts support this clonotype. The rearrangement links TRBV6-6 to TRBJ1-4; TRBD1 aligns across 7 bases. CDR1 and CDR2 from the germline V gene are MNHNY and SVGAGI (reference sequence). There are 15 residues in the CDR3. V gave up 6 bases and J gave up 1 base; unmatched junction bases: 5. CDR3 DNA: TGTGCCAGCAGGTACCGGGACAGAACTAATGAAAAACTGTTTTTT. As protein: CASRYRDRTNEKLFF.